This TCR beta chain originates from a study of cytomegalovirus exposure and HLA in healthy donors. As for the study in general: Across 350 to 400 genotyped donors, roughly 80% landed in the Caucasian-associated ancestry cluster.

In this sample, this clone turned up once. Antigen unknown. Primers included in the PCR were 60 Vbeta and 13 Jbeta primers. Data came from immunoSEQ multiplex PCR; TCRdb stores just in-frame clones and leaves some out. The profile covers roughly 100,000 clones, with roughly four fifths appearing a single time and less than 2% taken by the ten largest. The CDR3 covers 19 residues. V lost 0 bases to trimming and J lost 1 base; unmatched junction nucleotides: 11. CDR1 and CDR2 from the germline V gene are SGHDT and YYEEEE. Study conclusions and caveats: The authors listed roughly 150 TCR beta chains as cytomegalovirus-associated. Later work showed greater clonal expansion in HLA-associated TCR beta chains than in equally common others.

What was sequenced was PBMCs. The TCR comes from a man in his forties or fifties in good health and CMV-seronegative. The chain employs TRBV5-6 and TRBJ2-3, with 10 bases lining up with TRBD2. This CDR3 reads CASSLGSGGAFMGTDTQYF. CDR3 nucleotides: TGTGCCAGCAGCTTGGGGAGCGGGGGGGCATTTATGGGCACAGATACGCAGTATTTT.